Each of the 10 T cell receptor beta chains below was sequenced from the same sample in a study of cytomegalovirus exposure and HLA in healthy donors. In the PCR, 60 Vbeta and 13 Jbeta primers were used. Only in-frame clones appear in the TCRdb table, and some are missing; sequencing was by immunoSEQ multiplex PCR. The table includes about 52,000 clones, 50% to 70% detected once. Sample: PBMCs. Receptors originate from a human donor in good health.

This rearrangement joins TRBV21-1 to TRBJ2-7; TRBD2, the table's D call, lacks a check against the DNA. TRBV21-1 is a pseudogene segment. This CDR3 spans 13 amino acids. CDR3 in amino acids: CASSTGELGEQYF. The DNA for the CDR3 is TGTGCCAGCAGCACTGGGGAGCTAGGGGAGCAGTACTTC.

The genes are TRBV7-9 and TRBJ2-7, with TRBD1 matching over 9 bases. After removal of 7 bases from V and 5 bases from J, the junction contained 9 bases not matched to a gene. This CDR3 has 14 amino acids. CDR1 and CDR2 (germline): SEHNR, FQNEAQ (reference sequence). This chain's CDR3 is CASTGGQGGNEQYF. CDR3 nucleotides: TGTGCCAGCACCGGGGGACAGGGTGGGAACGAGCAGTACTTC.

V usage is TRBV4-3 and J usage is TRBJ1-2; D is unclear. Germline V lookup: CDR1 LGHNA, CDR2 YSLEER. The CDR3 has 14 residues. V dropped 6 bases and J dropped 2 bases, with 13 bases sitting between them. The CDR3 sequence: CASRLSASNYGYTF. The CDR3 coding sequence is TGCGCCAGCAGGTTGTCAGCTAGCAACTATGGCTACACCTTC.

This clone occurred once. This chain uses TRBV7-2 with TRBJ1-3; the match to TRBD1 covers 9 bases. The germline V gene encodes CDR1 SGHTA and CDR2 FQGNSA. With V trimmed by 1 base and J by 4 bases, 8 bases remained unmatched. The length of the CDR3 is 17 residues. CDR3 in amino acids: CASSLGFGQGTGNTIYF. CDR3 DNA sequence: TGTGCCAGCAGCTTAGGGTTCGGACAGGGGACAGGAAACACCATATATTTT.

The chain has TRBV7-3 and TRBJ2-3; D is possibly TRBD1 (6 bases). Germline CDR1 is SGHTA and CDR2 is FQGTGA. Deletions cut 5 bases from V and 2 bases from J, with 11 bases between. The CDR3 contains 14 residues. The CDR3 loop reads CASSHGQSTDTQYF. The CDR3 DNA sequence: TGTGCCAGCAGCCACGGACAGTCCACAGATACGCAGTATTTT.

This clone was recorded a few times. This chain links TRBV7-6 with TRBJ2-3, with 9 bases fitting TRBD1. The junction had 8 bases not matched to a gene; V was cut back by 4 bases and J by 6 bases. The CDR3 loop spans 15 amino acids. Per the germline V gene, CDR1 is SGHVS and CDR2 is FNYEAQ. CDR3 loop: CASSYNRGQSDTQYF. DNA of the CDR3: TGTGCCAGCAGCTACAACAGGGGGCAGTCGGATACGCAGTATTTT.

This clone was counted between two and nine times. The chain combines TRBV6-6 with TRBJ1-5, with no clear D. The CDR3 covers 16 residues. In germline, CDR1 is MNHNY, CDR2 SVGAGI (reference sequence). The V gene lost 2 bases and the J gene lost 4 bases, with 15 bases spanning the gap. This CDR3 is CASSYLAGSDNQPQHF. CDR3 in DNA: TGTGCCAGCAGTTACCTGGCGGGGTCGGATAATCAGCCCCAGCATTTT.

The chain recombines TRBV28 with TRBJ2-7; the match to TRBD2 covers 8 bases. Germline loops: CDR1 MDHEN, CDR2 SYDVKM. CDR3 length: 15 residues. V lost 1 base and J lost 3; bases outside the gene matches: 5. This CDR3 is CASSLSRGGLYEQYF. DNA for the CDR3: TGTGCCAGCAGTTTATCCCGGGGGGGACTCTACGAGCAGTACTTC.

The V and J genes are TRBV5-1 and TRBJ2-5; D possibly corresponds to TRBD1 (6 bases). Germline values: CDR1 SGHRS, CDR2 YFSETQ. CDR3 size: 16 residues. The ends were cut back, 4 bases at V and 4 bases at J, with 20 bases in the middle. The CDR3 DNA reads TGCGCCAGCAGCCCGACATCAGGGGCCCCAGGAGAGACCCAGTACTTC. This translates into CASSPTSGAPGETQYF.

This chain uses TRBV2 with TRBJ1-6, with 11 positions matching TRBD1. CDR3 length equals 15 residues. CDR1 is SNHLY, CDR2 FYNNEI, per germline. The junction had 7 bases not matched to a gene; V was cut back by 6 bases and J by 9 bases. DNA for the CDR3: TGTGCCAGCAGGTCCGGGACAGGGGGTGGTTCACCCCTCCACTTT. Protein: CASRSGTGGGSPLHF.